A single TCR beta chain is shown here with its context. The data stem from a study of blood T cell repertoires in COVID-19. The overall study: From the United States, Italy and Spain came samples of acute and convalescent COVID-19. Sources were T cells, B-cell-depleted T cells, or PBMCs; the material itself was cDNA or gDNA.

Sequencing used immunoSEQ multiplex PCR; TCRdb keeps in-frame clones, though not all of them. The repertoire consists of about 270,000 clones, with approximately 90% occurring once and the leading ten covering approximately 3%. Trimming cost V 6 bases and J 6 bases; bases outside gene matches: 11. Germline V CDR1 and CDR2: SGHNT, YENEEA. The length of the CDR3 is 15 residues. Those enrolled, adults aged roughly 18 to 89 years, came from 25 or so US areas. Exposed enrollees had met someone with a PCR-confirmed or clinician-diagnosed COVID-19 case at some point within the 2 weeks before study entry. This clonotype originated in a man aged 35 to 55 who had been exposed to COVID-19. The sequenced material came from PBMCs or T cells enriched from blood (not recorded which). V is TRBV11-3 and J is TRBJ2-1, with 7 bases identical to TRBD2. The CDR3 coding sequence is TGTGCCAGCAGGTCGAGCGGGAAATTACCCAATGAGCAGTTCTTC. This encodes CASRSSGKLPNEQFF.